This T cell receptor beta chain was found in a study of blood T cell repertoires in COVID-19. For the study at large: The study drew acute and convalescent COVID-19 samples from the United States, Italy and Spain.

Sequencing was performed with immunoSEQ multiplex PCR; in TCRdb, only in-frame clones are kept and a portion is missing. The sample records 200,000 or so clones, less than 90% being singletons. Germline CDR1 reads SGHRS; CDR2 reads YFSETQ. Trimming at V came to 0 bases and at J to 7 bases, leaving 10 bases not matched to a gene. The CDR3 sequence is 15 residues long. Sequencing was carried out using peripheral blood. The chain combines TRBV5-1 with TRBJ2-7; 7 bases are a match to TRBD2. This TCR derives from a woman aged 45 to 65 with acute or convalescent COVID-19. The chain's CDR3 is CASSLVSGGFVEQYF. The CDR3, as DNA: TGCGCCAGCAGCTTGGTATCGGGGGGTTTCGTGGAGCAGTACTTC. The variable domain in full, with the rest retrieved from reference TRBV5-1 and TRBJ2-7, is KAGVTQTPRYLIKTRGQQVTLSCSPISGHRSVSWYQQTPGQGLQFLFEYFSETQRNKGNFPGRFSGRQFSNSRSEMNVSTLELGDSALYLCASSLVSGGFVEQYFGPGTRLTVT.